This T cell receptor beta chain appears in the sequencing data of a study of T cells after yellow fever vaccination. Study outcomes and limitations: The booster saw the reappearance of most primary-vaccination clones (approximately 97% CD4, about 90% CD8). The secondary response peaked faster, at day 5 versus 15, but was weaker. Abundant contaminating clonotypes from the bulk population could appear in FACS-sorted repertoires.

Per the germline V gene, CDR1 is SNHLY and CDR2 is FYNNEI. CDR3 length: 14 amino acids. V lost 6 bases, J lost 0 bases, and 11 bases lay in between. MiXCR was run by TCRdb on the 5' RACE reads, yielding one entry per CDR3 protein. The data contain approximately 300,000 distinct CDR3 sequences, around 6.8% of them singletons. This clonotype occurred many times. The antigen remains undetermined. This chain joins TRBV2 and TRBJ2-5; D is possibly TRBD1 or TRBD2 (6 bases each). Specimen: PBMCs, collected about 41 days after the first yellow fever vaccination. The clonotype comes from a man younger than 35 who received the YFV17D yellow fever vaccine. As DNA, the CDR3 is TGTGCCAGCAGGGGGGGCAGGGACCAAGAGACCCAGTACTTC. Translated: CASRGGRDQETQYF.